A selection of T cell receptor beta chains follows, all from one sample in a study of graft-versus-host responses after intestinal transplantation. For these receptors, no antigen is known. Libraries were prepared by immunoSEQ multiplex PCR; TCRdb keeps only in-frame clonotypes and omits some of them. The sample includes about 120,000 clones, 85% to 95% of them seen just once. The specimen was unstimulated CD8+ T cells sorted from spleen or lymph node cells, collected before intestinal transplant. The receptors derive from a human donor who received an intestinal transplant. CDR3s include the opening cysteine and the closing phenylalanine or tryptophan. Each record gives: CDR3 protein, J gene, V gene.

CASSEASPEQYF,TRBJ2-7,TRBV25-1
CASSRTSGRVEHRELFF,TRBJ2-2,TRBV7-6
CASSLGYGYTF,TRBJ1-2,TRBV5-6
CASEVRNEQFF,TRBJ2-1,TRBV6-5
CASSSVRNLSGETQYF,TRBJ2-5,TRBV28
CASSILSIQDIHPINGYTF,TRBJ1-2,TRBV19
CASSLAGGDNEQFF,TRBJ2-1,TRBV19
CASSLKVGLAGLYEQYF,NA,TRBV7-9
CASSLGSGTETYEQYF,TRBJ2-7,TRBV7-9
CAWDPGAGRYNEQFF,TRBJ2-1,TRBV30
CASSAPLLGSGTGELFF,TRBJ2-2,TRBV9
CASSDSGKLTEAFF,TRBJ1-1,TRBV9
CASSRTGQDSSEQYF,NA,TRBV7-9
CASSTPTSAAYNEQFF,TRBJ2-1,TRBV7-9
CAISDPTDTQYF,TRBJ2-3,TRBV10-3
CASTPGAGVPYEQYF,TRBJ2-7,TRBV7-6
CASSQDDSYEQYF,TRBJ2-7,TRBV4-2
CASSVGTARPEAFF,TRBJ1-1,TRBV9
CASSQERSGYTF,TRBJ1-2,TRBV4-1
CASTYSGRDYEQYF,NA,TRBV5-8
CASRDHLNTGELFF,TRBJ2-2,TRBV10-1
CASGKFNQPQHF,TRBJ1-5,TRBV6-5
CASSSPAGGDSAQHF,TRBJ1-5,TRBV7-8
CASSPGTGQGYEQYF,TRBJ2-7,TRBV4-1
CASGYLGGNEQFF,TRBJ2-1,TRBV28
CASSPTLARAYNEQFF,TRBJ2-1,TRBV7-9
CATSRVGNSNQPQHF,TRBJ1-5,TRBV15
CASSLRDRDYTDTQYF,TRBJ2-3,TRBV5-1
CASTLGGESDIQYF,TRBJ2-4,TRBV28
CAISEGSGGPNEQYF,TRBJ2-7,TRBV10-3
CASSVGDTSYEQYF,TRBJ2-7,TRBV9
CASSISSGIYNEQFF,TRBJ2-1,TRBV19
CASSLRVSSNQPQHF,TRBJ1-5,TRBV28
CASSFPGQPDSNQPQHF,TRBJ1-5,TRBV28
CASSESDSSVSGANVLTF,TRBJ2-6,TRBV25-1
CASSWSGYNSPLHF,TRBJ1-6,TRBV5-4
CASSLAGGQGDNEQFF,TRBJ2-1,TRBV13
CATSTFSFDEQYF,TRBJ2-7,TRBV15
CATSAKAQGFPEAFF,TRBJ1-1,TRBV15
CASSQDWGPSPYEQYF,TRBJ2-7,TRBV4-3
CASRSGSYNEQFF,TRBJ2-1,TRBV5-1
CASSFRAGGNEQFF,TRBJ2-1,TRBV28
CASSPRDWGLAYNEQFF,TRBJ2-1,TRBV9
CASSEGFRTGELFF,TRBJ2-2,TRBV2
CASSWREETQYF,TRBJ2-5,TRBV13
CASSGGPAGLDEQFF,TRBJ2-1,TRBV5-6
CASSLQGGGQPQHF,TRBJ1-5,TRBV4-1
CASSSSAGNYNEQFF,TRBJ2-1,TRBV7-3
CASSSGSEGGGEQYF,NA,TRBV13
CATSREPKTYEQYF,TRBJ2-7,TRBV15
CASRRGAAAFF,TRBJ1-1,TRBV10-3
CASSFANRYEQYF,TRBJ2-7,TRBV5-6
CASSLSPRGAGYTF,TRBJ1-2,TRBV27
CASSQGDRRYEQYF,TRBJ2-7,TRBV4-1
CASSARTSGHTAYEQYF,TRBJ2-7,TRBV28